This T cell receptor (beta chain) originates from a study of technical replicates of blood from a handful of donors. Trimming pared 11 bases from V and 3 bases from J, leaving 14 bases between. Germline V CDR1 and CDR2: MRHNA, SNTAGT. The CDR3 is made up of 12 amino acids. Some clones are missing from TCRdb's copy, which holds only in-frame ones; the method was immunoSEQ multiplex PCR. The table has approximately 41,000 clones, around 97% seen once. This receptor was taken from a human donor in good health. The sequencing sample was made of T cells isolated from PBMCs. This rearrangement joins TRBV6-4 to TRBJ2-7, with D tentatively TRBD2 (6 bases). The DNA of the CDR3 is TGTGCCCCATGCGGGGAGAACTACGAGCAGTACTTC. Translation: CAPCGENYEQYF.